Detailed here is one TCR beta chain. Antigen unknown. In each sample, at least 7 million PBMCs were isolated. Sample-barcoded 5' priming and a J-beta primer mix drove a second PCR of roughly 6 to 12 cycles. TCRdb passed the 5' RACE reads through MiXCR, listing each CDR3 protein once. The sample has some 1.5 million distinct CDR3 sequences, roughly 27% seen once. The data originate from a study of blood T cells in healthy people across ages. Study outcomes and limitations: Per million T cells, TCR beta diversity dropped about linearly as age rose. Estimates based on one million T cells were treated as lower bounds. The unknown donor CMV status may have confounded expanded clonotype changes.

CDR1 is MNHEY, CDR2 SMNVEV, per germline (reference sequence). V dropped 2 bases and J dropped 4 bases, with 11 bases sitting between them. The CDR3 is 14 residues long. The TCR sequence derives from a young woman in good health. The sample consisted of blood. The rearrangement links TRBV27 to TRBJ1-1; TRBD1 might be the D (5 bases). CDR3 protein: CASSLRSGFTEAFF. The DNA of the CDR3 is TGTGCCAGCAGTTTAAGGTCAGGGTTCACTGAAGCTTTCTTT.